This T cell receptor (beta chain) was profiled in a study of PD-L1 blockade in urothelial cancer. The table came from immunoSEQ multiplex PCR; TCRdb's copy has only in-frame clones and leaves some out. The data contain around 130,000 clones, about 88% of them singletons. The germline V and J ends were trimmed by 4 bases and 6 bases, with 14 bases remaining between them. Germline CDR1 SGHKS, CDR2 YYEKEE (reference sequence). There are 15 residues in the CDR3. Indicated time point: pretreatment peripheral blood. Each patient's cancer was a locally advanced or metastatic urothelial carcinoma. This specimen was PBMCs, taken around atezolizumab (anti-PD-L1) treatment. The chain employs TRBV5-5 and TRBJ1-6; D is undetermined. This sequence originates from a man between 50 and 59 years old with urothelial cancer. The CDR3 DNA follows: TGTGCCAGCAGCCGCGAAGGAGCGACTAATTCACCCCTCCACTTT. Its protein product is CASSREGATNSPLHF.